The source of this TCR beta chain is a study of T cells in Graves' hyperthyroidism and ophthalmopathy. TCR beta CDR3 regions were amplified from RNA. In the first-round RT-PCR of the TCR CDR3, the HTBI primer set was used. TCRdb re-derived calls from the multiplex PCR reads in MiXCR, one entry per CDR3 protein. The sample yields about 210,000 distinct CDR3 sequences, approximately 16% seen once. The sample holds a few counts of this clonotype. This CDR3 comprises 13 residues. Germline V gene sequence: CDR1 SNHLY, CDR2 FYNNEI. The germline V and J ends were trimmed by 6 bases and 6 bases, with 11 bases remaining between them.

The chain recombines TRBV2 with TRBJ2-2; D may correspond to TRBD1 or TRBD2 (5 bases each). What was sequenced was blood. The sequence came from a man aged 40-50 years with Graves' hyperthyroidism. DNA of the CDR3: TGTGCCAGCAGGCAGGGAGAAGCCGGGGAGCTGTTTTTT. The encoded protein is CASRQGEAGELFF.